The entry below gives a single T cell receptor (beta chain) sequence along with its context. Its antigen is not identified. The CDR3 runs to 12 residues. Trimming removed 4 bases from V and 7 bases from J, with 8 bases in between. Germline loops: CDR1 DFQATT, CDR2 SNEGSKA (reference sequence). The entry originates in a study of T cell repertoires in cytomegalovirus infection. Study observations and caveats: Summed frequency of shared TCR beta families picked out CMV carriers who also had the relevant HLA.

TCRdb reprocessed the reads via MiXCR and lists one record per CDR3 protein. The sample holds around 130,000 distinct CDR3 sequences, 20% to 30% seen once. This sequence joins TRBV20-1 and TRBJ1-6, with D perhaps matching TRBD1 (5 bases). The receptor was derived from a human donor in good health (CMV status not recorded). Some clones in this sample may be carry-over from other donors' samples. Source material: PBMCs, sequenced either directly or after in vitro stimulation (not recorded which). CDR3 sequence: CSATGDNSPLHF. For the CDR3, the DNA is TGCAGTGCTACGGGGGACAATTCACCCCTCCACTTT.